The sequence of this TCR beta chain was determined in a study of blood T cell repertoires in COVID-19. Study-wide background: Material from acute and convalescent COVID-19 was sourced from the United States, Italy and Spain.

Trimming shortened V by 0 bases and J by 3 bases, and 12 bases separated the two germline ends. The CDR3 has 15 amino acids. Germline lookup yields CDR1 MNHEY and CDR2 SVGEGT. Authors' methods: Reference gene primer amplification yielded estimated nucleated cell counts. Method: immunoSEQ multiplex PCR; TCRdb's copy keeps in-frame clones and lacks some. V and J calls and clone size are those listed in that table; D and trimming were worked out from the DNA. The table records approximately 240,000 clones, 75% to 90% of them present only once. The sample comprised PBMCs or T cells enriched from blood (not recorded which). This clonotype was sampled from a woman under 40 with acute COVID-19. The rearrangement links TRBV6-2 or TRBV6-3 to TRBJ2-7; weak D call: TRBD2 (6 bases). The CDR3: CASSYSGTLDYEQYF. DNA of the CDR3: TGTGCCAGCAGTTACTCGGGGACTCTGGACTACGAGCAGTACTTC.